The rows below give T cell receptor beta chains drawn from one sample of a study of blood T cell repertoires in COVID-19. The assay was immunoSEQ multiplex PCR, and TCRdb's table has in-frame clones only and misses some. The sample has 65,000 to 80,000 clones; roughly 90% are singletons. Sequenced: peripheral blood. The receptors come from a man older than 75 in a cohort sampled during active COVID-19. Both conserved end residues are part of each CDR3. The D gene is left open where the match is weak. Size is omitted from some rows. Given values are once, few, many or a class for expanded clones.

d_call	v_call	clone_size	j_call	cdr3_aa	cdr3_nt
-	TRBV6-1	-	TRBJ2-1	CASSERRGGEQFF	TGTGCCAGCAGTGAGAGAAGGGGAGGTGAGCAGTTCTTC
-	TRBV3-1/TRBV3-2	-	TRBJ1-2	CASSQAHPVSGGYTF	TGTGCCAGCAGCCAAGCCCACCCGGTCTCCGGTGGCTACACCTTC
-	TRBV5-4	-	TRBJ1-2	CASSVPRVGLSGGYTF	TGTGCCAGCAGCGTGCCCAGGGTGGGACTTTCGGGAGGCTACACCTTC
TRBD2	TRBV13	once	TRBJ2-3	CASSPARLAGLDTQYF	TGTGCCAGCAGCCCCGCGAGACTAGCGGGGCTCGATACGCAGTATTTT
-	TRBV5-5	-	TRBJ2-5	CASSAGAGETQYF	TGTGCCAGCAGCGCAGGGGCCGGAGAGACCCAGTACTTC
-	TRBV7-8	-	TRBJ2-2	CASSLGAGTLVTGELFF	TGTGCCAGCAGCTTAGGGGCCGGGACATTGGTCACCGGGGAGCTGTTTTTT
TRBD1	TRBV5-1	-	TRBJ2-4	CASSWTGDGNIQYF	TGCGCCAGCAGCTGGACAGGGGATGGAAACATTCAGTACTTC
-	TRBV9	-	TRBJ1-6	CASSAHQGSYNSPLHF	TGTGCCAGCAGCGCCCATCAGGGGTCCTATAATTCACCCCTCCACTTT
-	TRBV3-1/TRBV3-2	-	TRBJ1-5	CASSQDLSGGNQPQHF	TGTGCCAGCAGCCAAGATCTGTCCGGGGGGAATCAGCCCCAGCATTTT
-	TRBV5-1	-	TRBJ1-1	CASSLGGNTEAFF	TGCGCCAGCAGCTTGGGAGGGAACACTGAAGCTTTCTTT
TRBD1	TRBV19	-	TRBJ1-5	CASSIRTGNQPQHF	TGTGCCAGTAGTATAAGGACAGGAAATCAGCCCCAGCATTTT
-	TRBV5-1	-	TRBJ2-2	CASSFPSDTGELFF	TGCGCCAGCAGCTTCCCCAGCGACACCGGGGAGCTGTTTTTT
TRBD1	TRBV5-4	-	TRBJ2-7	CASSVRDSHYEQYF	TGTGCCAGCAGCGTCCGGGACAGTCACTACGAGCAGTACTTC
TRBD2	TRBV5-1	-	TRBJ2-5	CASSPGTSGETQYF	TGCGCCAGCAGCCCGGGGACTAGCGGGGAGACCCAGTACTTC
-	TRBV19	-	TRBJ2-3	CASTETGRTDTQYF	TGTGCCAGTACCGAAACAGGGCGCACAGATACGCAGTATTTT
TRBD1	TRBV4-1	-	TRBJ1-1	CASSQPDRGVAEAFF	TGCGCCAGCAGCCAACCGGACAGGGGTGTGGCTGAAGCTTTCTTT
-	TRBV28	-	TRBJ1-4	CASSQMAGTEDNEKLFF	TGTGCCAGCAGTCAAATGGCGGGGACCGAGGACAATGAAAAACTGTTTTTT
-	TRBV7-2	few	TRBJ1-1	CASSRVLNTEAFF	TGTGCCAGCAGCCGGGTCTTGAACACTGAAGCTTTCTTT
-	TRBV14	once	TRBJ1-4	CASRRGSKLNEKLFF	TGTGCCAGCAGACGCGGATCAAAACTTAATGAAAAACTGTTTTTT
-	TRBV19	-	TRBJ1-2	CASSIDLRTAYGYTF	TGTGCCAGTAGTATAGATCTCCGGACAGCCTATGGCTACACCTTC
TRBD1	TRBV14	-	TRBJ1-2	CASSQGTGAYGYTF	TGTGCCAGCAGCCAAGGGACAGGGGCCTATGGCTACACCTTC
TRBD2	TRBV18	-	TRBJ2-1	CASSSLGTSGGRYPNEQFF	TGTGCCAGCTCGTCCCTAGGGACTAGCGGGGGGCGATACCCAAATGAGCAGTTCTTC
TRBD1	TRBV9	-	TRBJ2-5	CASSLGTGVQETQYF	TGTGCCAGCAGCTTGGGGACAGGGGTCCAAGAGACCCAGTACTTC
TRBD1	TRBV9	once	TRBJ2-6	CASSDSRPGQGSSGANVLTF	TGTGCCAGCAGCGACTCAAGACCGGGACAGGGCTCCTCTGGGGCCAACGTCCTGACTTTC
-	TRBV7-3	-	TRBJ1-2	CASSLDIYGYTF	TGTGCCAGCAGCTTGGACATCTATGGCTACACCTTC